Listed here are 15 T cell receptor beta chains from one sample, sequenced in a study of blood T cell repertoires in COVID-19. Data came from immunoSEQ multiplex PCR; TCRdb stores just in-frame clones and leaves some out. The repertoire has approximately 270,000 clones, 70% to 85% of them found once; the top ten carry 0.87%. The specimen was peripheral blood. The source of these receptors is a human donor with COVID-19, enrolled during active disease. The donor label of this sample is uncertain.

The gene calls are TRBV5-4 and TRBJ2-1, with TRBD2 matching over 11 bases. The CDR3 covers 16 residues. V trimming: 1 base; J trimming: 7 bases; junction bases outside the gene matches: 7. The V gene's germline CDR1 is SGHNT and CDR2 YYREEE (reference sequence). The DNA of the CDR3 is TGTGCCAGCAGCTTGAGCGCTAGCGGGAGGCATAATGAGCAGTTCTTC. The encoded protein is CASSLSASGRHNEQFF. Complete variable domain (other parts from reference TRBV5-4 and TRBJ2-1): ETGVTQSPTHLIKTRGQQVTLRCSSQSGHNTVSWYQQALGQGPQFIFQYYREEENGRGNFPPRFSGLQFPNYSSELNVNALELDDSALYLCASSLSASGRHNEQFFGPGTRLTVL.

This clone appeared once. The chain carries TRBV28 and TRBJ1-2, with TRBD1 matching 8 bases. V was clipped by 5 bases and J by 5 bases; unmatched bases: 7. Germline CDR1 is MDHEN and CDR2 is SYDVKM. The CDR3 runs 14 residues. This chain's CDR3 is CASSPRGQGYGYTF. CDR3 in DNA: TGTGCCAGCAGTCCCCGCGGACAGGGATATGGCTACACCTTC.

The V gene is TRBV6-6, the J gene TRBJ1-1; D unresolved. Germline CDR1 MNHNY, CDR2 SVGAGI (reference sequence). The CDR3 covers 14 residues. Trimming stripped 2 bases from V and 1 base from J, with 8 bases between. The CDR3 here is CASSYVGANTEAFF. As DNA, the CDR3 is TGTGCCAGCAGTTACGTCGGTGCGAACACTGAAGCTTTCTTT.

In its sample, this clone was seen once. The J gene is TRBJ2-5, the V gene TRBV9; 10 bases are shared with TRBD1. This CDR3 comprises 15 residues. CDR1 is SGDLS, CDR2 YYNGEE, per germline. V was clipped by 3 bases and J by 4 bases; unmatched bases: 6. The CDR3: CASSASDRGLETQYF. DNA of the CDR3: TGTGCCAGCAGCGCCTCTGACAGGGGGCTAGAGACCCAGTACTTC.

In DNA, the CDR3 is TGTGCCAGCAGCTTAGTCGCCCTAACGGTGCAAGAGACCCAGTACTTC. Translated, it gives CASSLVALTVQETQYF. The chain combines TRBV7-2 with TRBJ2-5; no clear D gene. The CDR3 length is 16 residues. Germline CDR1 SGHTA, CDR2 FQGNSA. V lost 1 base and J lost 2, with 14 bases in between.

The V gene is TRBV9, the J gene TRBJ1-3, with a possible D match to TRBD1 (5 bases). CDR3 size: 16 residues. CDR1 and CDR2 from the germline V gene are SGDLS and YYNGEE. Trimming removed 3 bases at V and 0 bases at J, with 13 bases between. DNA for the CDR3: TGTGCCAGCAGCGCCCTCACAGGAAGCTCTGGAAACACCATATATTTT. It codes for CASSALTGSSGNTIYF.

The V and J genes are TRBV3-1 (or the pseudogene TRBV3-2) and TRBJ2-3; perhaps TRBD2 as D (5 bases). Trimming shortened V by 3 bases and J by 6 bases, and 10 bases separated the two germline ends. CDR3 length: 13 residues. In germline, CDR1 is LGHDT, CDR2 YNNKEL (reference sequence). CDR3 region: CASSQDFGDTQYF. CDR3 bases: TGTGCCAGCAGCCAGGACTTTGGGGATACGCAGTATTTT.

The chain combines TRBV7-9 with TRBJ1-5, with a weak D call TRBD1 (5 bases). The CDR3 extends over 14 amino acids. The germline CDR1 and CDR2 sequences are SEHNR and FQNEAQ (reference sequence). The V gene lost 1 base and the J gene lost 5 bases, with 9 bases spanning the gap. The CDR3 DNA is TGTGCCAGCAGCTTAGGGGTCAGGGATCAGCCCCAGCATTTT. Translating gives CASSLGVRDQPQHF.

This chain connects TRBV5-5 to TRBJ1-3; D remains ambiguous. In germline, CDR1 is SGHKS, CDR2 YYEKEE (reference sequence). CDR3 length: 16 residues. V was clipped by 2 bases and J by 0 bases, with 12 bases between them. The CDR3 protein is CASSLVPESSGNTIYF. The DNA for the CDR3 is TGTGCCAGCAGCTTAGTGCCGGAGAGCTCTGGAAACACCATATATTTT.

The chain combines TRBV19 with TRBJ2-2; D gene ambiguous. Per the germline V gene, CDR1 is LNHDA and CDR2 is SQIVND (reference sequence). The length of the CDR3 is 16 residues. The V and J ends lost 3 bases and 2 bases respectively, with 13 bases between them. The CDR3 DNA follows: TGTGCCAGTAGTATCATGGCAACCCCAAACACCGGGGAGCTGTTTTTT. Translation gives CASSIMATPNTGELFF. The full variable domain, with the rest looked up from reference TRBV19 and TRBJ2-2, is DGGITQSPKYLFRKEGQNVTLSCEQNLNHDAMYWYRQDPGQGLRLIYYSQIVNDFQKGDIAEGYSVSREKKESFPLTVTSAQKNPTAFYLCASSIMATPNTGELFFGEGSRLTVL.

The chain employs TRBV11-2 and TRBJ2-5; 11 bases line up with TRBD2. Germline CDR1 and CDR2: SGHAT and FQNNGV. J gave up 8 bases and V 0 bases, and 2 bases lay outside the gene matches. CDR3 length: 14 amino acids. The CDR3 bases are TGTGCCAGCAGCTTAGAAACTAGCGGGGGAACCCAGTACTTC. This codes for CASSLETSGGTQYF.

CDR3 DNA sequence: TGTGCCAGCAGCCTCCTCGGGGGTCGTGAGCAGTTCTTC. Translating gives CASSLLGGREQFF. The chain carries TRBV7-3 and TRBJ2-1; possible D gene TRBD2, 6 bases. Looked up from germline, CDR1 is SGHTA and CDR2 is FQGTGA. Trimming took 5 bases from V and 9 from J, leaving 14 bases between them. This CDR3 is 13 amino acids long.

The rearrangement joins TRBV14 to TRBJ1-4; D perhaps matches TRBD1 (6 bases). The CDR3 contains 15 residues. Germline V gene sequence: CDR1 SGHDN, CDR2 FVKESK. The V end was cut by 4 bases, the J end by 8 bases, with 17 bases between. The chain's CDR3 is CASSPNTGSGEKLFF. Here the CDR3 DNA reads TGTGCCAGCAGCCCGAACACAGGGTCCGGGGAAAAACTGTTTTTT.

The chain employs TRBV7-9 and TRBJ2-2, with TRBD2 matching over 10 bases. Looked up from germline, CDR1 is SEHNR and CDR2 is FQNEAQ (reference sequence). The CDR3 is made up of 19 amino acids. Unmatched junction bases numbered 12, after V lost 5 bases and J lost 0 bases. The CDR3 bases are TGTGCCAGCAGCCCTATAAGACTAGCGGGCCCTTCGAACACCGGGGAGCTGTTTTTT. This translates into CASSPIRLAGPSNTGELFF.

The chain employs TRBV18 and TRBJ2-5, with 7 bases aligning to TRBD1. CDR3 size: 17 residues. Looked up from germline, CDR1 is KGHSH and CDR2 is LQKENI. V dropped 2 bases and J dropped 4; count of bases not matched to a gene: 13. CDR3 DNA sequence: TGTGCCAGCTCACCAAGGGGTCTTTTGTACAGGGGAGAGACCCAGTACTTC. Translated: CASSPRGLLYRGETQYF. Full variable domain (outside the CDR3, taken from reference TRBV18 and TRBJ2-5): NAGVMQNPRHLVRRRGQEARLRCSPMKGHSHVYWYRQLPEEGLKFMVYLQKENIIDESGMPKERFSAEFPKEGPSILRIQQVVRGDSAAYFCASSPRGLLYRGETQYFGPGTRLLVL.